The 22 T cell receptor beta chains given below trace back to one sample, sequenced in a study of blood T cells in healthy people across ages. A J-beta primer mix and a sample-barcoded 5' primer were used in a second PCR of roughly 6 to 12 cycles. TCRdb re-analysed the 5' RACE reads in MiXCR, keeping a single row per CDR3 protein. The sample records 780,000 or so distinct CDR3 sequences, about 56% being singletons. The sequencing sample was made of blood. The receptor set was obtained from a man aged 40-50 years in good health.

This sequence joins TRBV7-8 and TRBJ2-5, with a weak D call TRBD2 (5 bases). Trimming removed 8 bases at V and 5 bases at J, with 18 bases between. Germline V lookup: CDR1 SGHVS, CDR2 FQNEAQ. The CDR3 runs 14 residues. Here the CDR3 reads CASGTRVVQETQYF. CDR3 sequence (DNA): TGTGCCAGCGGAACTAGGGTTGTGCAGGAGACCCAGTACTTC.

The CDR3 spells CASSQGGRDYGYTF. The CDR3 DNA reads as TGTGCCAGCAGCCAAGGGGGGAGAGACTATGGCTACACCTTC. V and J are TRBV7-3 and TRBJ1-2; D perhaps matches TRBD1 (6 bases). Germline CDR1 SGHTA, CDR2 FQGTGA. The length of the CDR3 is 14 residues. The V end was cut by 5 bases, the J end by 3 bases, with 13 bases between. Full variable domain (outside the CDR3, taken from reference TRBV7-3 and TRBJ1-2): GAGVSQTPSNKVTEKGKYVELRCDPISGHTALYWYRQSLGQGPEFLIYFQGTGAADDSGLPNDRFFAVRPEGSVSTLKIQRTERGDSAVYLCASSQGGRDYGYTFGSGTRLTVV.

The CDR3: CASSPSMGDSFRSYEQYF. The CDR3 DNA is TGTGCCAGCAGTCCATCGATGGGGGACAGTTTTCGCTCCTACGAGCAGTACTTC. This chain connects TRBV27 to TRBJ2-7, with TRBD1 matching 7 bases. This CDR3 has 18 residues. Germline assignment: CDR1 MNHEY and CDR2 SMNVEV (reference sequence). After removal of 5 bases from V and 0 bases from J, the junction contained 16 bases not matched to a gene.

This sequence joins TRBV7-2 and TRBJ2-5; D call uncertain. V shed 0 bases and J shed 5 bases, with 13 bases lying between them. The germline gives CDR1 SGHTA, CDR2 FQGNSA. The CDR3 totals 15 residues. In DNA, the CDR3 is TGTGCCAGCAGCTTAGCTTTTGTGCTGCGGGAGACCCAGTACTTC. It translates to CASSLAFVLRETQYF.

This clonotype occurred a few times. This chain joins TRBV7-6 and TRBJ2-2, with D tentatively TRBD1 (6 bases). Trimming removed 2 bases from V and 1 base from J, with 11 bases in between. CDR1 and CDR2 (germline): SGHVS, FNYEAQ. This CDR3 has 16 amino acids. This CDR3 is CASSLSGRGNTGELFF. CDR3 in DNA: TGTGCCAGCAGCTTATCTGGCAGGGGGAACACCGGGGAGCTGTTTTTT.

As for this clonotype: Compared with germline, one end of the junction differs, possibly owing to a read error. The V gene is TRBV3-1, the J gene TRBJ2-1, with D perhaps TRBD2 (6 bases). CDR3 length: 13 amino acids. CDR1 is LGHDT, CDR2 YNNKEL, per germline (reference sequence). The CDR3 reads CASSPTSYTEQFF. DNA of the CDR3: TGTGCCAGCAGCCCTACTAGCTACACTGAGCAGTTCTTC.

The table lists this clonotype with a few counts. This rearrangement joins TRBV2 to TRBJ2-1, with no clear D. This CDR3 has 14 amino acids. V was pared by 8 bases and J by 7 bases, with 18 bases between. Germline CDR1 and CDR2: SNHLY and FYNNEI. CDR3 sequence (DNA): TGTGCCAGCCAGGCCAAATTTCTGGATAATGAGCAGTTCTTC. Residues: CASQAKFLDNEQFF.

This clonotype was recorded many times. The chain is built from TRBV24-1 and TRBJ2-3; D might be TRBD1 (5 bases). Germline lookup yields CDR1 KGHDR and CDR2 SFDVKD. With 5 bases removed from V and 5 bases from J, the gap between germline ends came to 16 bases. The CDR3 has 15 amino acids. The CDR3 protein is CATSGREGSRDTQYF. The CDR3 region has the DNA TGTGCCACCAGTGGCAGGGAAGGGTCTCGAGATACGCAGTATTTT.

The chain has TRBV20-1 and TRBJ2-3, with 10 bases that match TRBD2. The CDR3 totals 15 residues. V gave up 6 bases and J gave up 2 bases; unmatched junction bases: 8. CDR1 DFQATT and CDR2 SNEGSKA come from the germline V gene (reference sequence). The CDR3 sequence is CSAERGGLDTDTQYF. The CDR3, as DNA: TGCAGTGCGGAGCGGGGGGGCCTCGACACAGATACGCAGTATTTT.

For this clonotype: The junction departs from the called germline gene at one end, perhaps through a read error. The rearrangement uses TRBV25-1 and TRBJ1-2; 10 nucleotides match TRBD1. The length of the CDR3 is 16 residues. Germline V gene lookup returns CDR1 MGHDK and CDR2 SYGVNS. The CDR3 region is CASSEPGQGLYYGYTF. The CDR3 DNA follows: TGTGCCAGCAGTGAACCGGGACAGGGGCTTTACTATGGCTACACTTTC.

The sample holds a few counts of this clonotype. The chain recombines TRBV20-1 with TRBJ1-2; 8 bases are shared with TRBD1. V was clipped by 5 bases and J by 4 bases; unmatched bases: 9. Germline V gene data show CDR1 as DFQATT and CDR2 as SNEGSKA (reference sequence). This CDR3 contains 14 residues. The CDR3, as DNA: TGCAGTGCTTCCCCGACAGGGGCGGGCTATGGCTACACCTTC. This encodes CSASPTGAGYGYTF.

The rearrangement joins TRBV5-1 to TRBJ1-6; the D is unclear. The CDR3 consists of 12 residues. Germline V gives CDR1 SGHRS, CDR2 YFSETQ. V shed 5 bases and J shed 7 bases, with 7 bases lying between them. The CDR3 DNA is TGCGCCAGCAGAAATCCAAATTCACCCCTCCACTTT. Translated: CASRNPNSPLHF.

This clonotype was seen just once. The rearrangement joins TRBV28 to TRBJ2-3, with 7 bases aligning to TRBD2. Germline V lookup: CDR1 MDHEN, CDR2 SYDVKM. CDR3 size: 14 residues. Trimming cost V 8 bases and J 4 bases; bases outside gene matches: 9. Written as DNA, the CDR3 is TGTGCCAGCTTCGGGGCAGGGAGGGCAGATACGCAGTATTTT. This codes for CASFGAGRADTQYF.

About this clonotype: It may be a read error: a sequence one base away is much more abundant. This chain uses TRBV6-1 with TRBJ2-5; the match to TRBD1 covers 8 bases. The DNA end lines up better with TRBJ2-4; the J call may be wrong. There are 13 residues in the CDR3. CDR1 and CDR2 (germline): MNHNS, SASEGT. Here the CDR3 reads CTSSADRGNIQYF. The CDR3 region has the DNA TGTACCAGCAGTGCTGACAGGGGAAACATTCAGTACTTC.

V is TRBV18 and J is TRBJ2-1; 13 nucleotides align to TRBD2. Germline CDR1 KGHSH, CDR2 LQKENI. The CDR3 has 15 amino acids. The junction had 4 bases not matched to a gene; V was cut back by 4 bases and J by 7 bases. CDR3 residues: CASSLGTSGVNEQFF. CDR3 DNA: TGTGCCAGCTCACTCGGGACTAGCGGGGTAAATGAGCAGTTCTTC.

This clonotype was recorded a few times. The V and J genes are TRBV7-2 and TRBJ2-5; 8 bases fit TRBD2. The germline V gene has CDR1 SGHTA and CDR2 FQGNSA. J was trimmed by 1 base and V by 1 base; bases with no gene match: 5. This CDR3 contains 16 residues. The CDR3 DNA sequence: TGTGCCAGCAGCTTAGGCGGGGGGTACCTCCAAGAGACCCAGTACTTC. Its protein is CASSLGGGYLQETQYF.

Comment on this clonotype: Just one base apart from a much larger clone, this may be a read error. The rearrangement links TRBV6-5 to TRBJ2-5; TRBD2 aligns across 7 bases. This CDR3 contains 14 residues. Germline lookup yields CDR1 MNHEY and CDR2 SVGAGI. CDR3 sequence reads: CTSSLTGGIETQYF. CDR3 nucleotide sequence: TGTACCAGCAGTTTAACGGGGGGAATAGAGACCCAGTACTTC.

This clonotype has a handful of counts. The V and J genes are TRBV29-1 and TRBJ1-2, with D perhaps TRBD1 (5 bases). V was shortened by 6 bases and J by 6 bases, with 14 bases between the two germline ends. Looked up from germline, CDR1 is SQVTM and CDR2 is ANQGSEA. CDR3 length: 12 amino acids. The CDR3 bases are TGCAGCGTAGAAATAGGACACGATGGCTACACCTTC. This encodes CSVEIGHDGYTF.

The J gene is TRBJ2-7, the V gene TRBV25-1; possibly TRBD1 or TRBD2 for D (5 bases each). Germline V gene lookup returns CDR1 MGHDK and CDR2 SYGVNS. Trimming cost V 3 bases and J 1 base, with 16 bases left between them. The CDR3 runs to 16 residues. The chain's CDR3 is CASSDNRGALSYEQYF. The CDR3, as DNA: TGTGCCAGCAGTGATAATAGAGGGGCCTTATCCTACGAGCAGTACTTC.

The J gene is TRBJ2-3, the V gene TRBV7-9, with unresolved D. V dropped 10 bases and J dropped 14 bases, with 31 bases sitting between them. CDR1 SEHNR and CDR2 FQNEAQ come from the germline V gene (reference sequence). There are 15 residues in the CDR3. The CDR3 DNA reads as TGTGCCACCACCAGTGCGACCTCGGTCAGGTTCGATTGGTATTTT. As protein: CATTSATSVRFDWYF. The full variable domain, in which reference TRBV7-9 and TRBJ2-3 provide the parts outside the CDR3, is DTGVSQNPRHKITKRGQNVTFRCDPISEHNRLYWYRQTLGQGPEFLTYFQNEAQLEKSRLLSDRFSAERPKGSFSTLEIQRTEQGDSAMYLCATTSATSVRFDWYFGPGTRLTVL.

This clonotype was seen repeatedly, ten times or more. V usage is TRBV2 and J usage is TRBJ2-7; D is ambiguous. The length of the CDR3 is 11 residues. With 5 bases removed from V and 3 bases from J, the gap between germline ends came to 5 bases. Germline CDR1 SNHLY, CDR2 FYNNEI. The chain's CDR3 is CASSFNYEQYF. CDR3 sequence (DNA): TGTGCCAGCAGTTTTAACTACGAGCAGTACTTC.

The chain employs TRBV7-2 and TRBJ1-4, with D possibly matching TRBD1 (6 bases). This CDR3 contains 13 residues. Germline values: CDR1 SGHTA, CDR2 FQGNSA. Trimming pared 5 bases from V and 5 bases from J, leaving 9 bases between. The CDR3 region is CASSGQLNEKLFF. CDR3 DNA: TGTGCCAGCAGCGGACAGCTGAATGAAAAACTGTTTTTT.